This T cell receptor beta chain was found in a study of blood T cell repertoires in COVID-19. The CDR3 has 14 residues. CDR1 and CDR2 from the germline V gene are LGHNA and YSLEER. Unmatched junction bases numbered 7, after V lost 5 bases and J lost 6 bases. This clone was counted a few times. Using immunoSEQ multiplex PCR, the repertoire was profiled, and TCRdb retains in-frame clones only, with some absent. The sample lists about 73,000 clones; around four fifths were seen once. The chain uses TRBV4-3 and TRBJ2-3, with 8 bases matching TRBD2. This clonotype originated in a man aged 45-65 years with active COVID-19. Sequenced material: peripheral blood. The CDR3 DNA is TGCGCCAGCAGCTCTACGGGGGGGCCCGATACGCAGTATTTT. This sequence encodes CASSSTGGPDTQYF.